Relative to its sample, the clone carrying this T cell receptor beta chain is medium-sized (0.01 to 0.1%). This record comes from a study of blood T cell repertoires in COVID-19. There are 15 residues in the CDR3. Losses at the gene ends were 7 bases for V and 2 bases for J; bases not matched to a gene: 6. Germline V gene lookup returns CDR1 SGHVS and CDR2 FQNEAQ. Using immunoSEQ multiplex PCR, the repertoire was profiled, and TCRdb retains in-frame clones only, with some absent. The table includes 45,000 to 60,000 clones, around 89% detected once. The origin of this receptor is a human donor in a cohort sampled during active COVID-19. Sequenced: peripheral blood. V usage is TRBV7-8 and J usage is TRBJ2-3; 10 nucleotides agree with TRBD2. CDR3 protein: CASNLSGGPTDTQYF. The CDR3 bases are TGTGCCAGCAACCTTAGCGGGGGGCCCACAGATACGCAGTATTTT.